This record covers a single T cell receptor (beta chain). Its antigen remains unidentified. The ends lost 4 bases at V and 3 bases at J; junction bases unmatched: 5. Germline assignment: CDR1 SGDLS and CDR2 YYNGEE. This CDR3 is built from 15 residues. Method: immunoSEQ multiplex PCR; TCRdb's copy keeps in-frame clones and lacks some. The sample consists of about 60,000 clones, around nine tenths of them appearing once. The sample comes from a study of T cell responses to AZD1222 COVID-19 vaccine. Study-level points and caveats: Increased Spike-specific TCR breadth and depth were observed after two AZD1222 doses. Nearly half of spike-specific TCRs reportedly go after variant regions that carry no mutations. White British people made up most donors, females outnumbered males, and clonal diversity was possibly underestimated. Seropositive at baseline were only a handful of AZD1222 recipients.

Sequenced material: peripheral blood, taken 28 days after the second dose of the MenACWY control vaccine. This clonotype originated in an adult who received the MenACWY meningococcal vaccine as a control. The chain couples TRBV9 to TRBJ2-1; 9 bases align to TRBD2. The CDR3 reads CASSRKREVYNEQFF. CDR3 DNA: TGTGCCAGCAGCCGAAAGCGGGAGGTCTACAATGAGCAGTTCTTC. The whole variable domain, remainder taken from reference TRBV9 and TRBJ2-1, is DSGVTQTPKHLITATGQRVTLRCSPRSGDLSVYWYQQSLDQGLQFLIQYYNGEERAKGNILERFSAQQFPDLHSELNLSSLELGDSALYFCASSRKREVYNEQFFGPGTRLTVL.